The 15 T cell receptor beta chains below all came from one sample that was sequenced in a study of CD8+ T cells in alopecia areata. Extraction and reverse transcription of RNA yielded cDNA as the sequencing template. The table came from immunoSEQ multiplex PCR; TCRdb's copy has only in-frame clones and leaves some out. The table has over 100,000 clones, about 47% seen once; the top ten hold around a sixth. The sequencing here drew on CD8+ T cells sorted from blood, taken at week 0. These receptors came from a human donor with alopecia areata.

The CDR3 bases are TGTGCCAGCAGTTCACGACTTACCGGAACCGGGGAGCTGTTTTTT. Its translation is CASSSRLTGTGELFF. V usage is TRBV27 and J usage is TRBJ2-2; D is uncertain. Trimming removed 4 bases at V and 5 bases at J, with 14 bases between. The CDR3 has 15 amino acids. Germline V CDR1 and CDR2: MNHEY, SMNVEV (reference sequence).

This clone was observed a few times. The rearrangement links TRBV9 to TRBJ2-3; D possibly uses TRBD1 or TRBD2 (7 bases each). Trimming left V 4 bases short and J 0 bases short, with 15 bases between. The CDR3 sequence is 16 residues long. Looked up from germline, CDR1 is SGDLS and CDR2 is YYNGEE. CDR3 amino acids: CASSWGGGASTDTQYF. The CDR3 bases are TGTGCCAGCAGCTGGGGAGGGGGCGCAAGCACAGATACGCAGTATTTT. Full variable domain (rest looked up from reference TRBV9 and TRBJ2-3): DSGVTQTPKHLITATGQRVTLRCSPRSGDLSVYWYQQSLDQGLQFLIQYYNGEERAKGNILERFSAQQFPDLHSELNLSSLELGDSALYFCASSWGGGASTDTQYFGPGTRLTVL.

This clone turned up a few times. The J gene is TRBJ2-6, the V gene TRBV7-4; 9 bases line up with TRBD1. This CDR3 contains 18 residues. V lost 6 bases, J lost 4 bases, and 13 bases stayed unmatched. The germline CDR1 and CDR2 sequences are SGHVT and SQSDAQ. CDR3 region: CASRTPGQGLDGANVLTF. The DNA of the CDR3 is TGTGCCAGCAGAACTCCGGGACAGGGATTGGACGGGGCCAACGTCCTGACTTTC.

This clone has only a few counts. The V gene is TRBV29-1, the J gene TRBJ1-3, with D maybe TRBD1 (6 bases). V dropped 6 bases and J dropped 0 bases, with 12 bases sitting between them. The CDR3 length is 14 residues. Germline CDR1 reads SQVTM; CDR2 reads ANQGSEA. The CDR3 DNA follows: TGCAGCGTCCTGTGGGACATCTCTGGAAACACCATATATTTT. Protein product: CSVLWDISGNTIYF.

This clone came up a few times. The chain uses TRBV7-9 and TRBJ2-5, with 7 bases that match TRBD1. The CDR3 is made up of 14 amino acids. The germline V gene encodes CDR1 SEHNR and CDR2 FQNEAQ (reference sequence). J was trimmed by 1 base and V by 2 bases; bases with no gene match: 1. DNA of the CDR3: TGTGCCAGCAGCTTATCAGGGGGCCAAGAGACCCAGTACTTC. Translation: CASSLSGGQETQYF.

Here the CDR3 reads CSVPQGRGEAFF. The CDR3 DNA reads as TGCAGCGTCCCACAGGGTCGGGGTGAAGCTTTCTTT. The chain employs TRBV29-1 and TRBJ1-1; a possible D gene is TRBD1 (6 bases). The germline gives CDR1 SQVTM, CDR2 ANQGSEA. CDR3 length: 12 residues. The germline V and J ends were trimmed by 6 bases and 7 bases, with 15 bases remaining between them.

The chain carries TRBV2 and TRBJ2-3; no clear D gene. With 6 bases removed from V and 0 bases from J, the gap between germline ends came to 10 bases. Germline V CDR1 and CDR2: SNHLY, FYNNEI. The CDR3 has 14 residues. This chain's CDR3 is CASRDVVSTDTQYF. The CDR3 nucleotides are TGTGCCAGCAGGGATGTCGTCAGCACAGATACGCAGTATTTT.

The chain couples TRBV29-1 to TRBJ2-7, with TRBD1 identical over 8 bases. Unmatched junction bases numbered 15, after V lost 7 bases and J lost 4 bases. CDR3 size: 15 residues. Per germline, CDR1 SQVTM and CDR2 ANQGSEA. The CDR3 nucleotides read TGCAGCGCCCTCACCCCGGGACAGGAATATTACGAGCAGTACTTC. This codes for CSALTPGQEYYEQYF.

The V call is TRBV5-6, the J call TRBJ2-3; D not resolved. Between the trimmed V and J ends, which lost 2 bases and 6 bases, there was a span of 7 bases. The CDR3 covers 12 residues. Germline assignment: CDR1 SGHDT and CDR2 YYEEEE. The CDR3 here is CASSFSHDTQYF. In nucleotides, the CDR3 is TGTGCCAGCAGCTTCTCCCATGATACGCAGTATTTT.

V is TRBV29-1 and J is TRBJ1-1; no clear D. Germline values: CDR1 SQVTM, CDR2 ANQGSEA. The CDR3 is 14 residues long. The V end was cut by 3 bases, the J end by 1 base, with 12 bases between. CDR3 bases: TGCAGCGTTGAGGATGAGGGAGGGAACACTGAAGCTTTCTTT. As protein: CSVEDEGGNTEAFF.

This clone has only one observation. This chain links TRBV29-1 with TRBJ1-2; D is undetermined. The CDR3 loop spans 14 amino acids. The germline V gene encodes CDR1 SQVTM and CDR2 ANQGSEA. V shed 3 bases and J shed 3 bases, with 14 bases lying between them. The CDR3 coding sequence is TGCAGCGTTGAGAGGCAAACCCTTGACTATGGCTACACCTTC. This encodes CSVERQTLDYGYTF.

The J gene is TRBJ1-2, the V gene TRBV30; possibly TRBD1 for D (5 bases). V shed 0 bases and J shed 6 bases, with 17 bases lying between them. CDR1 is GTSNPN, CDR2 SVGIG, per germline (reference sequence). The CDR3 consists of 15 residues. The CDR3: CAWSVLVGQGDGYTF. The CDR3, as DNA: TGTGCCTGGAGTGTACTTGTCGGGCAGGGTGATGGCTACACCTTC.

This chain links TRBV6-6 with TRBJ2-5; D perhaps matches TRBD1 (5 bases). This CDR3 contains 14 residues. Germline V gene sequence: CDR1 MNHNY, CDR2 SVGAGI (reference sequence). Trimming removed 6 bases at V and 1 base at J, with 12 bases between. Here the CDR3 DNA reads TGTGCCAGCAGACCCATCGACAGCCAAGAGACCCAGTACTTC. This translates into CASRPIDSQETQYF.

As concerns this clone: This sample also contains other DNA sequences that code for the same CDR3. This chain uses TRBV6-4 with TRBJ2-3; 10 bases are shared with TRBD2. Germline V gives CDR1 MRHNA, CDR2 SNTAGT. Trimming at V came to 0 bases and at J to 2 bases, leaving 2 bases not matched to a gene. The CDR3 spans 16 residues. The CDR3 loop is CASSDSSGGATDTQYF. The CDR3 DNA follows: TGTGCCAGCAGTGACTCGAGCGGGGGGGCCACAGATACGCAGTATTTT.

The J gene is TRBJ1-2, the V gene TRBV30; D not certain. V lost 7 bases and J 8 bases, leaving 17 bases between the germline ends. CDR3 length: 12 residues. Looked up from germline, CDR1 is GTSNPN and CDR2 is SVGIG (reference sequence). CDR3 in amino acids: CASTRLPEGYTF. As DNA, the CDR3 is TGTGCCTCCACAAGACTCCCTGAGGGCTACACCTTC.